The T cell receptor (beta chain) under discussion was sequenced for a study of Ad26.COV2.S vaccination and SARS-CoV-2 variants (dated by TCRdb to the early 2020s). Notes on the research overall: Donors in the vaccine arm were drawn from COV1001, a phase I-IIa trial of Ad26.COV2.S in healthy adults that was multicentre, randomized, double-blind and placebo-controlled. Ad26.COV2.S was administered intramuscularly at 5 x 10^10 or 1 x 10^11 viral particles, either as a single shot or as two shots given 56 days apart. TCRbeta repertoire sequencing served as the tool for gauging how specific and how broad the SARS-CoV-2-reactive T cell receptors were following Ad26.COV2.S vaccination. A total of approximately 30 samples were included in the TCR-sequenced set, comprising 19 Ad26.COV2.S vaccine recipients, 5 placebo recipients and 8 SARS-CoV-2 convalescent individuals. Trial participants were randomized into five groups of five, in which low-dose or high-dose Ad26.COV2.S was given once or twice, or placebo was given on both occasions. Investigators remained blinded to trial group allocation during experiments and outcome assessment. General findings and caveats noted by the study authors: Higher spike-specific TCR breadth was observed in Ad26.COV2.S recipients than in placebo recipients (P = 0.0014). It was noted by the authors that total T cell responses may have been underestimated by the TCR breadth and depth analyses. After vaccination, spike-specific CD8+ and CD4+ T cell responses were reported to show substantial breadth. Comparing responses between vaccine doses or regimens was not something the study was powered to do. Non-spike TCR breadth was comparable between vaccine and placebo recipients, consistent with the vaccine containing only spike.

This clone was recorded once. Its antigen target is currently unknown. No base-level quality is on record; no much larger clone is a single base apart. The treatment or condition label, as the study defines it: around 19 received Ad26.COV2.S at low or high dose, single or two shots; several received placebo; per-sample allocation not given. For vaccine and placebo recipients, the sequenced repertoires came from samples collected on day 63 after the first injection. Cohort 1b enrolled some 25 adults aged 18-55 years at a single site in Boston, USA, between 29 July and 7 August 2020. Ad26.COV2.S consisted of a replication-incompetent adenovirus type 26 vector by which a prefusion-stabilized SARS-CoV-2 spike protein from the original Wuhan strain was expressed. Inclusive of the bounding cysteine and phenylalanine, the CDR3 is 14 residues long. Of all the DNA, just the CDR3 is kept, 42 bases in frame from base 1. At the junction V is shortened by 0 bases and J by 2 bases, with 9 bases in between. CDR1 is given as SGHRS and CDR2 as YFSETQ, both from the germline V gene.

TCRbeta CDR3 regions were sequenced with the immunoSEQ Assay. After extraction, genomic DNA underwent amplification by bias-controlled multiplex PCR, followed by high-throughput sequencing. The published analysis was carried out like this. Collapsing and filtering of sequences were performed to quantify the absolute abundance of each unique TCRbeta CDR3 region. T cell fraction was estimated by normalizing TCRbeta template counts to usable DNA, with usable DNA measured through amplification of reference genes found in all nucleated cells. Repertoire TCRs were annotated as SARS-CoV-2-specific by exact matching of V gene, CDR3 amino acid sequence and J gene to a known reactive TCR set. The reference SARS-CoV-2 TCR set came from MIRA and was filtered for enrichment in COVID-19-positive ImmuneCODE repertoires, removing public or cross-reactive TCRs. Drawing on the MIRA antigens, annotated TCRs were analysed further at the level of specific ORF or position within ORF. Breadth was defined as the number of annotated unique rearrangements divided by the total number of unique productive rearrangements, and depth was defined as the summed frequency of the annotated unique rearrangements. Two-sided Wilcoxon rank-sum tests were used to compare TCR breadth between groups. TCRdb's version of the immuneACCESS table is confined to in-frame rearrangements and falls short of the full clone set. An unresolved V gene accounts for under half of the shortfall where checked; the remainder is of unknown origin. V and J calls plus clone size are reproduced from that table; the DNA served to infer D and trimming. The sample yields 400,000 to 450,000 clones; roughly 90% were counted once. 9% to 15% of the sample is taken by the ten largest.

The V gene is TRBV5-1 and the J gene is TRBJ2-7, and possibly TRBD2, on 5 matching bases. The sample here was peripheral blood, taken in a trial of Ad26.COV2.S vaccine versus placebo. This sequence was found in a person aged 18-65 years who received the Ad26.COV2.S COVID-19 vaccine or a placebo. The CDR3 reads as follows: CASSLEWGAYEQYF. The nucleotides read TGCGCCAGCAGCTTGGAATGGGGAGCCTACGAGCAGTACTTC.